The clone carrying this TCR beta chain was recorded at least ten times. The germline V and J ends were trimmed by 10 bases and 4 bases, with 14 bases remaining between them. From germline, CDR1 is MNHNS and CDR2 SASEGT. The CDR3 contains 13 residues. This entry comes from a study of T-cell reconstitution after alpha-beta-depleted transplantation in children. Preparation of the TCRbeta library involved a method that used unique molecular identifiers. TCRdb reanalysed the PCR reads using MiXCR and keeps one entry per CDR3 protein. The data contain 200,000 to 300,000 distinct CDR3 sequences, approximately 12% of them seen just once; the ten biggest clones take up approximately 2.9%.

The chain links TRBV6-1 to TRBJ1-5; no clear D. The source material was PBMCs from the stem cell graft donor, sampled from the stem cell graft. This receptor was identified in a human donor who donated a stem cell graft to a child with acute lymphoblastic leukemia. The CDR3 bases are TGTGCCACCCTCACGACAACTAATCAGCCCCAGCATTTT. It codes for CATLTTTNQPQHF.